These T cell receptor beta chains were read from a single sample in a study of T-cell reconstitution after alpha-beta-depleted transplantation in children. TCRdb reprocessed the PCR reads via MiXCR and lists one record per CDR3 protein. This table has 300,000 to 400,000 distinct CDR3 sequences, roughly 16% appearing once. Sample: PBMCs, mostly from graft donor cells, taken 360 days after TCRalphabeta/CD19-depleted stem cell transplant. The receptors were gathered from a male patient aged 2 to 10 who had a stem cell transplant for acute lymphoblastic leukemia, so the T cells may come from the graft donor. Each CDR3 is given without its conserved first and last residue. Each record gives: J gene, V gene, CDR3 protein.

>TRBJ2-1|TRBV20-1
RGLALFDNEQF
>TRBJ2-1|TRBV20-1
SARGGKGANYDEQF
>TRBJ1-5|TRBV28
ASSLFGGMRTQPQH
>TRBJ2-2|TRBV6-5
ASSYFMNTGELF
>TRBJ2-2|TRBV14
ASSQVSGFTGELF
>TRBJ2-3|TRBV28
ASTTLGFTDTQY
>TRBJ1-2|TRBV27
ASSLSGHLGDGYT
>TRBJ2-7|TRBV12-3/TRBV12-4
ASSLLGRYYEQY
>TRBJ2-7|TRBV20-1
SASHPSGTYEQY
>TRBJ1-1|TRBV20-1
SAGPLPGDGEAF
>TRBJ1-3|TRBV5-6
ASSLLTANGNTIY
>TRBJ2-4|TRBV10-3
AISEKGQWVGQY
>TRBJ2-1|TRBV20-1
SARDPGRDEF
>TRBJ2-2|TRBV5-1
ASSLRLAGAGGGELF
>TRBJ2-3|TRBV4-2
ASSPRAVGIYTDTQY
>TRBJ2-3|TRBV28
ASNQVLTDTQY
>TRBJ1-1|TRBV28
ASSLDTRLSTEAF
>TRBJ2-2|TRBV12-3/TRBV12-4
ASSQTGAGGELF
>TRBJ1-1|TRBV7-6
ASSLYRGQPEAF
>TRBJ2-1|TRBV7-3
ASNPTLVTHNEQF
>TRBJ2-7|TRBV5-1
ASSLVLAGEYEQY
>TRBJ2-5|TRBV20-1
SAHPPWTEETQY